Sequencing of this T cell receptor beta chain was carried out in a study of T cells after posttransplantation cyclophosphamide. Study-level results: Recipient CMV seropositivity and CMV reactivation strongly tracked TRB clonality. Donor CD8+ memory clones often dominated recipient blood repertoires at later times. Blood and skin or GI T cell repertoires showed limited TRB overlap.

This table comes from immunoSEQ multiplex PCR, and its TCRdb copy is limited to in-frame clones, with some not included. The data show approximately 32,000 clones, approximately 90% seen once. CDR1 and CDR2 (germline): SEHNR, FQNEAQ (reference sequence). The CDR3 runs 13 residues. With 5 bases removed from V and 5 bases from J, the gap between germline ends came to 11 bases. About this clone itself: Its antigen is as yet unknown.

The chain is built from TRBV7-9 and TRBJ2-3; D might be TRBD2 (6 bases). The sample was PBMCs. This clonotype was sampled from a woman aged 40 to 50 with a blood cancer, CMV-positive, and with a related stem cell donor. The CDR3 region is CASSQPGVDTQYF. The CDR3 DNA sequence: TGTGCCAGCAGCCAACCGGGGGTAGATACGCAGTATTTT.